The source of this TCR beta chain is a study of beta chain features in type 1 diabetes. This clone has a handful of counts. Other DNA sequences in the sample encode the same CDR3. A sort by CD45RO/CCR7/CD25/CD127/CD95/CD27 yielded CD4+ naive, central memory, regulatory and stem cell-like memory cells. With 3 bases removed from V and 3 bases from J, the gap between germline ends came to 4 bases. CDR1 and CDR2 (germline): MDHEN, SYDVKM. The CDR3 extends over 12 amino acids. Sequenced material consisted of expressed TCRB transcripts (all of the isolated RNA was reverse transcribed). Repertoires were generated with immunoSEQ multiplex PCR, while TCRdb's copy carries only in-frame clones and drops some. Of 500,000 to 700,000 clones listed, roughly a sixth are singletons.

The chain joins TRBV28 to TRBJ2-3; unclear D gene. The specimen was naive CD4+ T cells from blood. The receptor's source is a man aged 18 to 35 in good health. The DNA for the CDR3 is TGTGCCAGCAGTTTGGCGACAGATACGCAGTATTTT. Encoded protein: CASSLATDTQYF.